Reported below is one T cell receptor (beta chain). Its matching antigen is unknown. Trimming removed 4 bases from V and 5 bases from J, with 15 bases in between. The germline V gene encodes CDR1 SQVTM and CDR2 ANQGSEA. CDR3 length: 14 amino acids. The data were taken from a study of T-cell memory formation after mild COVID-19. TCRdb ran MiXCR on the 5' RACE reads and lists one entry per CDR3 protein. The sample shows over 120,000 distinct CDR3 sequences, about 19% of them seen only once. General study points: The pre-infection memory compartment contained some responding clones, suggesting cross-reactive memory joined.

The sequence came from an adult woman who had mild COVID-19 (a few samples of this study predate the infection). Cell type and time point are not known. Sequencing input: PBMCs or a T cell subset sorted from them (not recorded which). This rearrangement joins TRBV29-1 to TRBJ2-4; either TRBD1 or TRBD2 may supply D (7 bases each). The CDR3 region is CSVGEGARQNIQYF. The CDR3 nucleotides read TGCAGCGTTGGGGAGGGGGCGCGTCAAAACATTCAGTACTTC.